These T cell receptor beta chains were read from a single sample in a study of control samples from healthy donors and cancer patients. TCRdb's table, derived via immunoSEQ multiplex PCR, lists solely in-frame clones and lacks some. The table records about 130,000 clones, just under 95% of them present only once. The sample consisted of blood. The source is a man aged 18-30 years in good health. The CDR3 runs from the conserved cysteine through the conserved F or W. Fields, in order: D gene, clone size, V gene, J gene, CDR3 DNA, CDR3 protein. A D gene is named only where the DNA matches it firmly. Clone size appears in some rows only: once, few, many, or a class for an expanded clone.

TRBD2	-	TRBV6-4	TRBJ2-3	TGTGCCAGCGCTTCGGGCGGGGGGAGCACAGATACGCAGTATTTT	CASASGGGSTDTQYF
TRBD2	-	TRBV7-6	TRBJ2-6	TGTGCCAGCAGCCCATTCACGGGGGGGTTTGGGGCCAACGTCCTGACTTTC	CASSPFTGGFGANVLTF
TRBD2	-	TRBV6-1	TRBJ2-3	TGTGCCAGCAGTGAATTGGGACTAGCGAGCGCGTATTTT	CASSELGLASAYF
TRBD1	-	TRBV9	TRBJ1-3	TGTGCCAGCAGCGTAGGTGGAGACAGGGGCTCCGGAAACACCATATATTTT	CASSVGGDRGSGNTIYF
TRBD1	-	TRBV7-9	TRBJ2-7	TGTGCCAGCAGCTTCCGGGACAGAGCCTACGAGCAGTACTTC	CASSFRDRAYEQYF
-	-	TRBV28	TRBJ1-4	TGTGCCAGCAGAAAAAGGGACACCCGGAGGTTAGAAAAACTGTTTTTT	CASRKRDTRRLEKLFF
-	-	TRBV18	TRBJ1-3	TGTGCCAGCTCAACAAGCTTAGGGGTGGTCGGCTCTGGAAACACCATATATTTT	CASSTSLGVVGSGNTIYF
TRBD1	-	TRBV9	TRBJ2-7	TGTGCCAGCAGCCCCCGGACAGGGAGTCCCTACGAGCAGTACTTC	CASSPRTGSPYEQYF
TRBD1	once	TRBV29-1	TRBJ1-1	TGCAGCGTTGACCCCCGGACAGGGCAAAACACTGAAGCTTTCTTT	CSVDPRTGQNTEAFF
-	-	TRBV5-6	TRBJ2-5	TGTGCCAGCAGCTCCACTGTGGCCCCAGGGGAGACCCAGTACTTC	CASSSTVAPGETQYF
TRBD2	-	TRBV4-1	TRBJ2-3	TGCGCCAGCAGCCGGGCGGGACTAGCCCCAGATACGCAGTATTTT	CASSRAGLAPDTQYF
-	-	TRBV19	TRBJ1-4	TGTGCCAGTAGTCCCTTCGGGCAGGGCGAAAAACTGTTTTTT	CASSPFGQGEKLFF
-	-	TRBV5-1	TRBJ1-5	TGCGCCAGCAGCGTTGACAGTAGCAATCAGCCCCAGCATTTT	CASSVDSSNQPQHF
-	-	TRBV9	TRBJ2-3	TGTGCCAGCAGCGGACAGGCAAGCACAGATACGCAGTATTTT	CASSGQASTDTQYF
TRBD1	-	TRBV4-1	TRBJ1-2	TGCGCCAGCAGCCAGAACCCGGGACAGGGGGGTGGTGGCTACACCTTC	CASSQNPGQGGGGYTF
-	-	TRBV29-1	TRBJ2-7	TGCAGCGTCCCGACAGGCGCCCACGAGCAGTACTTC	CSVPTGAHEQYF
-	-	TRBV18	TRBJ1-3	TGTGCCAGCTCACCAGTCCGGGGGCAATCAACCTCTGGAAACACCATATATTTT	CASSPVRGQSTSGNTIYF
-	-	TRBV2	TRBJ2-5	TGTGCCAGCAGTGAATCGGCTAGCAGCGAGACCCAGTACTTC	CASSESASSETQYF
-	few	TRBV2	TRBJ2-1	TGTGCCAGCGCGCAGGGGCGGGGTCCCTACAATGAGCAGTTCTTC	CASAQGRGPYNEQFF
-	-	TRBV14	TRBJ2-2	TGTGCCAGCAGCCGTACAGGGACCGGGGAGCTGTTTTTT	CASSRTGTGELFF
-	-	TRBV30	TRBJ2-1	TGTGCCTGGAGTGGAATATGGACGGACTCCGATGAGCAGTTCTTC	CAWSGIWTDSDEQFF
-	-	TRBV6-5	TRBJ2-2	TGTGCCAGCAGGTCAGAGTATTTCGACACCGGGGAGCTGTTTTTT	CASRSEYFDTGELFF
TRBD2	once	TRBV9	TRBJ2-1	TGTGCCAGCAGCGTAGTAGGGACTAGCGGCAATGAGCAGTTCTTC	CASSVVGTSGNEQFF
-	-	TRBV12-5	TRBJ2-2	TGTGCTAGTGGTTTGGTACCGAGAAAGGTAAGTAGGACCGGGGGGCTGTTTTTT	CASGLVPRKVSRTGGLFF
-	-	TRBV5-1	TRBJ1-2	TGCGCCAGCAGCTTGTTCGCAGGGCGAGTAGATTCTAACTATGGCTACACCTTC	CASSLFAGRVDSNYGYTF
-	-	TRBV29-1	TRBJ2-3	TGCAGCGCCGAGCACCGTTCGGGTCGATATTTT	CSAEHRSGRYF
-	-	TRBV6-1	TRBJ2-7	TGTGCCAGCAGTGATAGGGACCTATACGAGCAGTACTTC	CASSDRDLYEQYF
TRBD1	-	TRBV6-5	TRBJ1-2	TGTGCCAGCAGGACCTCCGGGACAGCCTATGGCTACACCTTC	CASRTSGTAYGYTF